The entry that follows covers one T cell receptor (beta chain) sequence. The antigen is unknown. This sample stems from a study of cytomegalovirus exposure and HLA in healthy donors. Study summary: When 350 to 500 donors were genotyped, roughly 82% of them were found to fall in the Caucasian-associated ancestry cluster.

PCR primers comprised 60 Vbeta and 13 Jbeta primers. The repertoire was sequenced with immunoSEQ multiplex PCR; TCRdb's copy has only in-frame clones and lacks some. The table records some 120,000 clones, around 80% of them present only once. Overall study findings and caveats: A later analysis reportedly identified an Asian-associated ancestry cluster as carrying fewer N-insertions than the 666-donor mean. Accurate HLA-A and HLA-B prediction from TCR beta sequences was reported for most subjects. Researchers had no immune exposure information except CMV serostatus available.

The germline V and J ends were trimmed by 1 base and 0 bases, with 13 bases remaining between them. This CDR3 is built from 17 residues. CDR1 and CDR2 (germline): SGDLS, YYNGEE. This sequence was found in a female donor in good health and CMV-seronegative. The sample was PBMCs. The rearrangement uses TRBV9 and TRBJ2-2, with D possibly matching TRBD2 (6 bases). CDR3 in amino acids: CASSVSGSRANTGELFF. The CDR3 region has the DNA TGTGCCAGCAGCGTAAGCGGGTCCCGGGCGAACACCGGGGAGCTGTTTTTT.